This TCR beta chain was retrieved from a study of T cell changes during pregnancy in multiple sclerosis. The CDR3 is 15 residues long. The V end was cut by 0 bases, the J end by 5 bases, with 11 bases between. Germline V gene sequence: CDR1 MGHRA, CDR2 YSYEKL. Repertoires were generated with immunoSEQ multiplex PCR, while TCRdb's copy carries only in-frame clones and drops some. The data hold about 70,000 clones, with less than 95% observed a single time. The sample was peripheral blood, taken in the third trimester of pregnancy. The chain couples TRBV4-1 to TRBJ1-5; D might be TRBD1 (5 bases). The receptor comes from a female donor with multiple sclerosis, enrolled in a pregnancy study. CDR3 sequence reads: CASSQEGRSYQPQHF. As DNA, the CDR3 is TGCGCCAGCAGCCAAGAGGGGCGCAGTTATCAGCCCCAGCATTTT.